The 4 T cell receptor beta chains in this list originate from one sample, sequenced in a study of blood T cell repertoires in COVID-19. Generated by immunoSEQ multiplex PCR, the TCRdb table keeps only in-frame clones and is missing some. The repertoire holds about 430,000 clones, around nine tenths seen once, with 1.4% in the top ten. Sequences were obtained from PBMCs or T cells enriched from blood (not recorded which). These receptor sequences come from a woman in her late teens or twenties who had been exposed to COVID-19.

This chain links TRBV6-6 with TRBJ1-1; D is possibly TRBD1 (6 bases). V was trimmed by 7 bases and J by 1 base, leaving 16 bases between them. Looked up from germline, CDR1 is MNHNY and CDR2 is SVGAGI (reference sequence). The CDR3 runs 15 residues. The chain's CDR3 is CASTPQSTGNTEAFF. CDR3 nucleotide sequence: TGTGCCAGCACCCCTCAGTCGACAGGGAACACTGAAGCTTTCTTT.

The chain has TRBV18 and TRBJ2-5; 7 bases map to TRBD2. Trimming took 2 bases from V and 1 from J; bases not matched to a gene: 4. The CDR3 extends over 15 amino acids. CDR1 and CDR2 from the germline V gene are KGHSH and LQKENI. CDR3 DNA: TGTGCCAGCTCACCAGTTGGCGGGAGCCAAGAGACCCAGTACTTC. Its translation: CASSPVGGSQETQYF.

The V gene is TRBV28, the J gene TRBJ1-1, with 10 bases aligning to TRBD1. Germline values: CDR1 MDHEN, CDR2 SYDVKM. The V segment lost 5 bases and the J segment 11 bases; nucleotides outside the gene matches: 5. The CDR3 extends over 12 amino acids. The DNA for the CDR3 is TGTGCCAGCAGTACTCGGACAGGGGGGGCTTTCTTT. It codes for CASSTRTGGAFF.

The chain recombines TRBV19 with TRBJ2-7, with 16 nucleotides matching TRBD2. The CDR3 has 17 residues. Losses at the gene ends were 6 bases for V and 6 bases for J; bases not matched to a gene: 11. Looked up from germline, CDR1 is LNHDA and CDR2 is SQIVND (reference sequence). The CDR3 loop is CASSRRTGLAGGPEQYF. CDR3 DNA sequence: TGTGCCAGTAGCCGACGGACGGGACTAGCGGGAGGGCCCGAGCAGTACTTC. Together with reference TRBV19 and TRBJ2-7, the CDR3 gives the full variable domain: DGGITQSPKYLFRKEGQNVTLSCEQNLNHDAMYWYRQDPGQGLRLIYYSQIVNDFQKGDIAEGYSVSREKKESFPLTVTSAQKNPTAFYLCASSRRTGLAGGPEQYFGPGTRLTVT.